The 17 T cell receptor beta chains below come from one sample, sequenced in a study of blood T cell repertoires in COVID-19. Produced via immunoSEQ multiplex PCR; TCRdb's table is partial and in-frame only. The top ten clones hold approximately 6.6% of a sample with 100,000 to 150,000 clones, around 86% of them seen once. The sample consisted of peripheral blood. The receptors shown here come from a man aged 80 or over with active or convalescent COVID-19.

This clone is a singleton in its sample. This rearrangement joins TRBV7-2 to TRBJ2-1; 8 bases agree with TRBD2. The CDR3 is made up of 15 amino acids. The V and J ends lost 5 bases and 4 bases, in that order; junction bases with no gene match: 7. Germline V gene lookup returns CDR1 SGHTA and CDR2 FQGNSA. The CDR3 nucleotides are TGTGCCAGCAGCCGCGGCGGGGGGCCTTACAATGAGCAGTTCTTC. Amino acid sequence: CASSRGGGPYNEQFF.

CDR3 in amino acids: CASRALSRDNEQFF. CDR3 in DNA: TGTGCCAGCAGAGCCCTCTCCCGGGACAATGAGCAGTTCTTC. The chain employs TRBV7-8 and TRBJ2-1; D is unresolved. V lost 6 bases, J lost 5 bases, and 14 bases lay in between. This CDR3 contains 14 residues. The V gene's germline CDR1 is SGHVS and CDR2 FQNEAQ.

The chain uses TRBV5-4 and TRBJ2-7; D may be TRBD1 (6 bases). Per germline, CDR1 SGHNT and CDR2 YYREEE (reference sequence). This CDR3 contains 14 residues. V was clipped by 4 bases and J by 0 bases, with 11 bases between them. The CDR3 nucleotides are TGTGCCAGCAGCCGCCGGGACAACTCCTACGAGCAGTACTTC. It specifies CASSRRDNSYEQYF.

A single count supports this clone. V and J are TRBV7-7 and TRBJ2-3; D is possibly TRBD2 (6 bases). V shed 0 bases and J shed 5 bases, with 6 bases lying between them. The CDR3 totals 13 residues. Germline lookup yields CDR1 SSHAT and CDR2 FNYEAQ (reference sequence). In DNA form, the CDR3 reads TGTGCCAGCAGCTTAGCGCGGGGAGATACGCAGTATTTT. Its translation is CASSLARGDTQYF. Using reference TRBV7-7 and TRBJ2-3 for the parts outside the CDR3, the full variable domain is GAGVSQSPRYKVTKRGQDVTLRCDPISSHATLYWYQQALGQGPEFLTYFNYEAQPDKSGLPSDRFSAERPEGSISTLTIQRTEQRDSAMYRCASSLARGDTQYFGPGTRLTVL.

The chain uses TRBV23-1 and TRBJ2-5, with D unresolved. TRBV23-1 is labeled an ORF, and its function is uncertain. There are 17 residues in the CDR3. Trimming removed 2 bases from V and 3 bases from J, with 19 bases in between. CDR3 protein: CASSQMSLVDNKETQYF. The DNA for the CDR3 is TGCGCCAGCAGTCAAATGTCCCTTGTAGATAATAAAGAGACCCAGTACTTC.

J is TRBJ1-5 and V is TRBV27; D gene ambiguous. Trimming removed 6 bases from V and 12 bases from J, with 15 bases in between. The CDR3 has 12 amino acids. In germline, CDR1 is MNHEY, CDR2 SMNVEV (reference sequence). The CDR3 DNA sequence: TGTGCCAGCAGCGATTCGTTTCGGGTCCAGCATTTT. Its protein product is CASSDSFRVQHF.

This clone was seen a few times. The gene calls are TRBV29-1 and TRBJ2-7; possibly TRBD1 for D (6 bases). The CDR3 covers 13 residues. Germline CDR1 reads SQVTM; CDR2 reads ANQGSEA. Trimming took 1 base from V and 6 from J, leaving 13 bases between them. In DNA, the CDR3 is TGCAGCGTTGAAGTAAGTCAGGGGCGCGAGCAGTACTTC. Amino acids: CSVEVSQGREQYF.

The chain uses TRBV30 and TRBJ1-4; 12 bases agree with TRBD1. Germline CDR1 is GTSNPN and CDR2 is SVGIG (reference sequence). The CDR3 spans 14 residues. Germline trimming cut 4 bases from V and 8 bases from J; bases unmatched to any gene: 5. The CDR3 reads CAWTRGTGGEKLFF. The CDR3 region has the DNA TGTGCCTGGACACGAGGGACAGGGGGCGAAAAACTGTTTTTT. Looking up the rest from reference TRBV30 and TRBJ1-4 gives the full variable domain: SQTIHQWPATLVQPVGSPLSLECTVEGTSNPNLYWYRQAAGRGLQLLFYSVGIGQISSEVPQNLSASRPQDRQFILSSKKLLLSDSGFYLCAWTRGTGGEKLFFGSGTQLSVL.

The genes are TRBV6-5 and TRBJ2-3; D not resolved. V was cut by 5 bases and J by 8 bases, with 14 bases left in between. The CDR3 loop spans 13 amino acids. CDR1 MNHEY and CDR2 SVGAGI come from the germline V gene. Here the CDR3 DNA reads TGTGCCAGCAGTCCTACCCCTGCCGTTACGCAGTATTTT. It encodes CASSPTPAVTQYF.

In its sample, this clone was seen a few times. This sequence joins TRBV7-3 and TRBJ1-1; no clear D. Trimming stripped 5 bases from V and 8 bases from J, with 15 bases between. Germline CDR1 is SGHTA and CDR2 is FQGTGA. This CDR3 is 13 amino acids long. The CDR3 reads CASSPRPELEAFF. In DNA form, the CDR3 reads TGTGCCAGCAGCCCCCGACCGGAGCTAGAAGCTTTCTTT.

This chain uses TRBV24-1 with TRBJ2-3; D perhaps matches TRBD1 (6 bases). Germline V gives CDR1 KGHDR, CDR2 SFDVKD. This CDR3 has 15 residues. With 4 bases removed from V and 4 bases from J, the gap between germline ends came to 14 bases. This CDR3 is CATSDIMRGSDTQYF. The CDR3 DNA reads as TGTGCCACCAGTGACATAATGAGGGGGTCAGATACGCAGTATTTT.

The chain couples TRBV7-3 to TRBJ1-6, with D possibly TRBD1 on 6 matching bases. The CDR3 contains 15 residues. Germline V gene lookup returns CDR1 SGHTA and CDR2 FQGTGA. V lost 5 bases and J lost 7, with 15 bases in between. CDR3 residues: CASSITGPPNSPLHF. CDR3 nucleotide sequence: TGTGCCAGCAGCATTACAGGGCCCCCAAATTCACCCCTCCACTTT. Based on the CDR3 plus reference TRBV7-3 and TRBJ1-6, the full variable domain is GAGVSQTPSNKVTEKGKYVELRCDPISGHTALYWYRQSLGQGPEFLIYFQGTGAADDSGLPNDRFFAVRPEGSVSTLKIQRTERGDSAVYLCASSITGPPNSPLHFGNGTRLTVT.

This sequence joins TRBV6-5 and TRBJ1-1, with D perhaps matching TRBD1 (6 bases). V shed 6 bases and J shed 11 bases, with 16 bases lying between them. Per the germline V gene, CDR1 is MNHEY and CDR2 is SVGAGI. This CDR3 has 12 residues. The CDR3 protein is CASSFGAGAAFF. The CDR3 DNA is TGTGCCAGCAGCTTTGGCGCGGGGGCGGCTTTCTTT.

V is TRBV19 and J is TRBJ2-2, with 7 bases matching TRBD1. J lost 9 bases, V lost 0 bases, and 4 bases had no gene match. CDR1 is LNHDA and CDR2 is SQIVND in the germline V gene (reference sequence). This CDR3 has 14 residues. The CDR3 spells CASSIDKGAWELFF. The DNA of the CDR3 is TGTGCCAGTAGTATAGATAAGGGGGCTTGGGAGCTGTTTTTT.

The chain couples TRBV18 to TRBJ2-2; D unresolved. The CDR3 has 13 amino acids. Per the germline V gene, CDR1 is KGHSH and CDR2 is LQKENI. Deletions cut 2 bases from V and 4 bases from J, with 5 bases between. CDR3 bases: TGTGCCAGCTCACCAGTTCGCACCGGGGAGCTGTTTTTT. This encodes CASSPVRTGELFF.

CDR3 bases: TGTGCCAGCAGCCCACGGACAGGGGGCCCTCAGCCCCAGCATTTT. This encodes CASSPRTGGPQPQHF. The rearrangement links TRBV7-2 to TRBJ1-5; TRBD1 matches at 11 bases. CDR1 is SGHTA and CDR2 is FQGNSA in the germline V gene. The CDR3 runs to 15 residues. The V gene end was trimmed by 5 bases and the J gene end by 6 bases; junction bases not matched to a gene: 6.

The V call is TRBV7-6, the J call TRBJ1-3, with 9 bases identical to TRBD1. This CDR3 has 15 residues. Germline V CDR1 and CDR2: SGHVS, FNYEAQ. V gave up 5 bases and J gave up 3 bases; unmatched junction bases: 5. CDR3 sequence: CASSDRTGDGNTIYF. CDR3 bases: TGTGCCAGCAGCGACCGGACAGGGGATGGAAACACCATATATTTT.